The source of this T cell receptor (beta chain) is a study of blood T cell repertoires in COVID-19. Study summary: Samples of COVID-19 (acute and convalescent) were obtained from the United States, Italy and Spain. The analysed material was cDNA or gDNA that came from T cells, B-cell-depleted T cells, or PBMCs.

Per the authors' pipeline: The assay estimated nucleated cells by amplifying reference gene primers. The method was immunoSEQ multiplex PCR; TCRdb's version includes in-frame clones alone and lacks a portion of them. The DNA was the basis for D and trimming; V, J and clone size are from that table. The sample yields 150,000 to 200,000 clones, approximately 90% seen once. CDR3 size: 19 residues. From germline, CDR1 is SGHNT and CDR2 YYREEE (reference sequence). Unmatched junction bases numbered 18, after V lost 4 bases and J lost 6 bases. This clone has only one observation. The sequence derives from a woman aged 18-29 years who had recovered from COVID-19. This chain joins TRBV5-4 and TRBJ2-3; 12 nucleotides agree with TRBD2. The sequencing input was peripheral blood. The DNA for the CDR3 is TGTGCCAGCAGCGATCCTACCTGGGGGACTAGCGGGTATCCTGATACGCAGTATTTT. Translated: CASSDPTWGTSGYPDTQYF.